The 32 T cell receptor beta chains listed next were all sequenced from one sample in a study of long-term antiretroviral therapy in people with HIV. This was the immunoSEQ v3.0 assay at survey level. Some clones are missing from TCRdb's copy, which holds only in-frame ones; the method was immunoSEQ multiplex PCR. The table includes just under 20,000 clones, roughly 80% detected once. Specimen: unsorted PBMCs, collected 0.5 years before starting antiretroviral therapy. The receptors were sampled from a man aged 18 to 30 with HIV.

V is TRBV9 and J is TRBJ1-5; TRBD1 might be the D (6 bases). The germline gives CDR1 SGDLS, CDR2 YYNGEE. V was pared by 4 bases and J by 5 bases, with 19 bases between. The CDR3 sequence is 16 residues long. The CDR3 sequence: CASSPEGEGGYQPQHF. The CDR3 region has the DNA TGTGCCAGCAGCCCAGAGGGGGAGGGGGGTTATCAGCCCCAGCATTTT.

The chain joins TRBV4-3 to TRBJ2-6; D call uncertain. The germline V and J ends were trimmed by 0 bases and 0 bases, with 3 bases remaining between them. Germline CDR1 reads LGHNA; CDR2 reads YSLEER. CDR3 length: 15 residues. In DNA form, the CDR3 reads TGCGCCAGCAGCCAAGAGACCTCTGGGGCCAACGTCCTGACTTTC. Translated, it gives CASSQETSGANVLTF.

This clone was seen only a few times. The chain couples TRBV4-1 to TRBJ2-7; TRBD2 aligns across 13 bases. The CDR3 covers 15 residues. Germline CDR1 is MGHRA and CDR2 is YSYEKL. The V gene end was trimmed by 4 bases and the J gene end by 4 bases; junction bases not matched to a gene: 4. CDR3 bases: TGCGCCAGCAGCCCCGGACTAGCGGGAGCGTACGAGCAGTACTTC. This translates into CASSPGLAGAYEQYF.

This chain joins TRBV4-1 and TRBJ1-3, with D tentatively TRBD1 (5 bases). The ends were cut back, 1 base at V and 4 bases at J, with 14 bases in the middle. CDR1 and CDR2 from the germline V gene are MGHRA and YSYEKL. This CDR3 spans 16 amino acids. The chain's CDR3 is CASSQVQGSAGNTIYF. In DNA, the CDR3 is TGCGCCAGCAGCCAAGTGCAGGGCTCAGCCGGAAACACCATATATTTT.

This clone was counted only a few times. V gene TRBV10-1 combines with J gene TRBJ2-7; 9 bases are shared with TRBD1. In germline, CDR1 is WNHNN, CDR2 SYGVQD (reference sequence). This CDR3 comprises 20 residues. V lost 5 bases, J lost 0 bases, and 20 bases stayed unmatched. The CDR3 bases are TGCGCCAGCAGTCCCCAGGGGCCCTGGACAGGGGATGTCCGCTCCTACGAGCAGTACTTC. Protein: CASSPQGPWTGDVRSYEQYF.

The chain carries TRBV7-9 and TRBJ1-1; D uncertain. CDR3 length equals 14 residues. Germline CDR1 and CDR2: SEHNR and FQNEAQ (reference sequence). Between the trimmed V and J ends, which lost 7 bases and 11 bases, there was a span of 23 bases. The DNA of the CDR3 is TGTGCCAGCACCTCGTCCCGGGGAGTCCTGTTGGCTTTCTTT. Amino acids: CASTSSRGVLLAFF.

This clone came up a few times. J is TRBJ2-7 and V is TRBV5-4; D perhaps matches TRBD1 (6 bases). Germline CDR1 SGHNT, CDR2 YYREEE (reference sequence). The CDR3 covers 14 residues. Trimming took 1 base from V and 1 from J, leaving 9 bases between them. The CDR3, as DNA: TGTGCCAGCAGCTTGCAGGGGTCTTCCTACGAGCAGTACTTC. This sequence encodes CASSLQGSSYEQYF.

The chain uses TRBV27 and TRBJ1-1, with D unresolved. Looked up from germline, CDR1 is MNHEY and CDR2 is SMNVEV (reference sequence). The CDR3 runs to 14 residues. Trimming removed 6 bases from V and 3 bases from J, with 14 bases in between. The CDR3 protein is CASSPSPGYTEAFF. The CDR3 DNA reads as TGTGCCAGCAGCCCCTCACCGGGGTACACTGAAGCTTTCTTT.

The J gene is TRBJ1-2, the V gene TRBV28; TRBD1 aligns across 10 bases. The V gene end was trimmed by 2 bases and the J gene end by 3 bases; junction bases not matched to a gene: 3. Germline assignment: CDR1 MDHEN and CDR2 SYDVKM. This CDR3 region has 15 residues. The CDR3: CASSLGGTGDYGYTF. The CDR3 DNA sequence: TGTGCCAGCAGTTTAGGGGGGACAGGGGACTATGGCTACACCTTC.

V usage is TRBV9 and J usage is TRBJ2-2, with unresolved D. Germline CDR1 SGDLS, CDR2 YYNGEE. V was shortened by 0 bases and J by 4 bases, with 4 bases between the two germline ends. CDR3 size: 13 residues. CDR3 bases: TGTGCCAGCAGCGTAGGCTTCACCGGGGAGCTGTTTTTT. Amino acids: CASSVGFTGELFF.

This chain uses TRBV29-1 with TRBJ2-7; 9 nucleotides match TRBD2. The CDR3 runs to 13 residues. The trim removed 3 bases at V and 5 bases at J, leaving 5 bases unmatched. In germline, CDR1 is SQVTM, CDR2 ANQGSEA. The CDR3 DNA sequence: TGCAGCGTTGAGACTAGCGGTGTGGACGAGCAGTACTTC. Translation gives CSVETSGVDEQYF.

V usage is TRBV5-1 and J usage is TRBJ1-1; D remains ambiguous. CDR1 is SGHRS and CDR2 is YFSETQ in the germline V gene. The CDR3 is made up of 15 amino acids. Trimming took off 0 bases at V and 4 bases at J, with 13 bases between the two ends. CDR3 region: CASSLGWQEGTEAFF. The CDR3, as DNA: TGCGCCAGCAGCTTGGGGTGGCAAGAGGGCACTGAAGCTTTCTTT.

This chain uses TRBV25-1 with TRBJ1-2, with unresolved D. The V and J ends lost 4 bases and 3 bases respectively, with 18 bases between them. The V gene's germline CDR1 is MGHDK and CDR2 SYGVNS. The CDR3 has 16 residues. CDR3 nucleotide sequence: TGTGCCAGCAGTGTCGTCGGCTCGCGTTTTGACTATGGCTACACCTTC. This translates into CASSVVGSRFDYGYTF.

Here the CDR3 DNA reads TGTGCCAGCAGCTCGGGGGGGACTAGCGGGAGGACTTACTACGAGCAGTACTTC. Its translation: CASSSGGTSGRTYYEQYF. The J gene is TRBJ2-7, the V gene TRBV5-4, with TRBD2 identical over 15 bases. The CDR3 is made up of 18 amino acids. The germline CDR1 and CDR2 sequences are SGHNT and YYREEE (reference sequence). Trimming removed 3 bases from V and 3 bases from J; junction bases left unmatched: 10.

The CDR3 nucleotides are TGTGCCAGCAGTGGGGTTAGCGGGGGCCCGGGGGATGAGCAGTTCTTC. It encodes CASSGVSGGPGDEQFF. V usage is TRBV6-4 and J usage is TRBJ2-1, with 9 positions matching TRBD2. Trimming at V came to 4 bases and at J to 8 bases, leaving 12 bases not matched to a gene. CDR1 MRHNA and CDR2 SNTAGT come from the germline V gene. This CDR3 comprises 16 residues.

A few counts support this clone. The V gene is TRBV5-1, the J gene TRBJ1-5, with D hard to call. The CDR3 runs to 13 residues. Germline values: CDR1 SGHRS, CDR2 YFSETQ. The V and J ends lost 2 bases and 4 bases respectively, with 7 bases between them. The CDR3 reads CASSLTFNQPQHF. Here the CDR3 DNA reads TGCGCCAGCAGCTTAACTTTTAATCAGCCCCAGCATTTT.

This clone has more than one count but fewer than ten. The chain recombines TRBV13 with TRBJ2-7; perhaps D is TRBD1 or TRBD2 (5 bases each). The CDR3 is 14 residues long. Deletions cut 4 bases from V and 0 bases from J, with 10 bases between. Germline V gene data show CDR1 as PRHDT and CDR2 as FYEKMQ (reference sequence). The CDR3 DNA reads TGTGCCAGCAGCTCCCGGGACGACTCCTACGAGCAGTACTTC. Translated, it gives CASSSRDDSYEQYF. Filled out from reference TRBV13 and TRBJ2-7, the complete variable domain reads AAGVIQSPRHLIKEKRETATLKCYPIPRHDTVYWYQQGPGQDPQFLISFYEKMQSDKGSIPDRFSAQQFSDYHSELNMSSLELGDSALYFCASSSRDDSYEQYFGPGTRLTVT.

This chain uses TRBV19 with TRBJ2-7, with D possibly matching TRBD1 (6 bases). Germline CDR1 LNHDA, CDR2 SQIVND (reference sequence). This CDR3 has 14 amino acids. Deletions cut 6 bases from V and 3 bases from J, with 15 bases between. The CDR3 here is CASSIQGYSYEQYF. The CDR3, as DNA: TGTGCCAGTAGCATACAGGGATATAGCTACGAGCAGTACTTC.

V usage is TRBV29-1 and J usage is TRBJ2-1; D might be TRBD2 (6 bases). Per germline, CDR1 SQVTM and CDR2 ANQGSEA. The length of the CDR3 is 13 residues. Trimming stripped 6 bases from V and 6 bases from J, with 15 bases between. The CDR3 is CSVPGEVGNEQFF. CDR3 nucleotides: TGCAGCGTGCCGGGAGAGGTGGGCAATGAGCAGTTCTTC.

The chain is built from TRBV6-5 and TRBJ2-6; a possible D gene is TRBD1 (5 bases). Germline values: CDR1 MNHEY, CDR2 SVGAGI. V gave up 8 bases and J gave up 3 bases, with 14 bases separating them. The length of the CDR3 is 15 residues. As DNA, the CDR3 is TGTGCCAGCTCCCTAGGGGAAAGTGGGGCCAACGTCCTGACTTTC. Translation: CASSLGESGANVLTF.

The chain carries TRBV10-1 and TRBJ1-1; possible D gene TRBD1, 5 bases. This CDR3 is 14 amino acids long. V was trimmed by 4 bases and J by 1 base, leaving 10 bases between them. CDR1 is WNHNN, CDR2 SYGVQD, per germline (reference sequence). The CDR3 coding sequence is TGCGCCAGCAGTGCGGGACTCAAGAACACTGAAGCTTTCTTT. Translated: CASSAGLKNTEAFF.

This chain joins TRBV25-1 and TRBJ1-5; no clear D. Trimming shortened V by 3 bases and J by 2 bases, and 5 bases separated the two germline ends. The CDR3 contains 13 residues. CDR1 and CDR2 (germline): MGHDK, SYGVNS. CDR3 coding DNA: TGTGCCAGCAGTGAGCAGGGCAATCAGCCCCAGCATTTT. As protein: CASSEQGNQPQHF.

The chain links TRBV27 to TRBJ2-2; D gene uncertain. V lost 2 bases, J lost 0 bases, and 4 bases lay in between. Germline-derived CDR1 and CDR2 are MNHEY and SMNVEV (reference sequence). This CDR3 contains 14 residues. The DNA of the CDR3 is TGTGCCAGCAGTTTAGGGGCGAACACCGGGGAGCTGTTTTTT. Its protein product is CASSLGANTGELFF.

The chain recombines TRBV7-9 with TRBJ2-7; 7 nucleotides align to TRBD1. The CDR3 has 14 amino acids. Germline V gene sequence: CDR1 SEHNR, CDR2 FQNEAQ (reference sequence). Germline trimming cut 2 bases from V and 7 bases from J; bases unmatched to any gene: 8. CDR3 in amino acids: CASSLTRQGGEQYF. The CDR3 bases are TGTGCCAGCAGCTTAACCCGACAGGGTGGGGAGCAGTACTTC.

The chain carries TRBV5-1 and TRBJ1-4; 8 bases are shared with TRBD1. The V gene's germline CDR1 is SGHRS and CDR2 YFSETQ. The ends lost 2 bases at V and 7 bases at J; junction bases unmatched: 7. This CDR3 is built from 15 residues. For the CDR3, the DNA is TGCGCCAGCAGCTTAAGCCCGGGACAGGCTGAAAAACTGTTTTTT. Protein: CASSLSPGQAEKLFF. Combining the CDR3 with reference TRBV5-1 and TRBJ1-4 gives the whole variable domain KAGVTQTPRYLIKTRGQQVTLSCSPISGHRSVSWYQQTPGQGLQFLFEYFSETQRNKGNFPGRFSGRQFSNSRSEMNVSTLELGDSALYLCASSLSPGQAEKLFFGSGTQLSVL.

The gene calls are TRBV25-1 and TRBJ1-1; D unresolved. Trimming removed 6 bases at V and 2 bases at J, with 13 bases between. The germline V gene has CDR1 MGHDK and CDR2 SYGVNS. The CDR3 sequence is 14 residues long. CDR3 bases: TGTGCCAGCAGGGAGACGGATATCAACACTGAAGCTTTCTTT. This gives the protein CASRETDINTEAFF.

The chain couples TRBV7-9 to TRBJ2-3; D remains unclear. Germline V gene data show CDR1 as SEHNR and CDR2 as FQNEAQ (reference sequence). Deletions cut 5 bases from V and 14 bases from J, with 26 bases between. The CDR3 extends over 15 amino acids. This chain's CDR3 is CASSTVRVGPQLLYF. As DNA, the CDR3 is TGTGCCAGCAGCACGGTTAGGGTAGGACCGCAGTTATTGTATTTT. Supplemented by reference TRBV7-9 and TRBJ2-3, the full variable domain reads DTGVSQNPRHKITKRGQNVTFRCDPISEHNRLYWYRQTLGQGPEFLTYFQNEAQLEKSRLLSDRFSAERPKGSFSTLEIQRTEQGDSAMYLCASSTVRVGPQLLYFGPGTRLTVL.

The CDR3 bases are TGTGCCAGCAGCAGGGACGGCAATGAGCAGTTCTTC. Amino acid sequence: CASSRDGNEQFF. The chain recombines TRBV5-4 with TRBJ2-1; either TRBD1 or TRBD2 may supply D (5 bases each). Germline CDR1 SGHNT, CDR2 YYREEE (reference sequence). V was clipped by 4 bases and J by 6 bases, with 8 bases between them. This CDR3 has 12 amino acids.

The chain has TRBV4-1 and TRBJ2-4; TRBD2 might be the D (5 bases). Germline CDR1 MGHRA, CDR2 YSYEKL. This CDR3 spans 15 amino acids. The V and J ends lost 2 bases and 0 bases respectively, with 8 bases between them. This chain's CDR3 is CASSQPREAKNIQYF. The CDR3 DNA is TGCGCCAGCAGCCAACCCCGGGAAGCCAAAAACATTCAGTACTTC.

Written as DNA, the CDR3 is TGTGCCAGCAGCTTGGGTCGGGGGTACGAGACCCAGTACTTC. Protein sequence: CASSLGRGYETQYF. The chain combines TRBV5-6 with TRBJ2-5; a possible D gene is TRBD2 (6 bases). The CDR3 runs 14 residues. Trimming removed 0 bases from V and 5 bases from J, with 11 bases in between. Per the germline V gene, CDR1 is SGHDT and CDR2 is YYEEEE.

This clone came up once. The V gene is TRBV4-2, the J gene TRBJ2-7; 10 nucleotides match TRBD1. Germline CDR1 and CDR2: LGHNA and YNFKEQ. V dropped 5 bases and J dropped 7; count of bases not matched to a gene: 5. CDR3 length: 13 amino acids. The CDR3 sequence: CASSSGQGTEQYF. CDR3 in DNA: TGTGCCAGCAGCTCGGGACAGGGGACTGAGCAGTACTTC.

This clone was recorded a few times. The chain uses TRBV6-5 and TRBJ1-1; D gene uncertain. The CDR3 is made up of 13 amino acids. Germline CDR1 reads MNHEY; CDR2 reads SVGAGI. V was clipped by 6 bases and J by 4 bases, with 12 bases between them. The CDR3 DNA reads TGTGCCAGCAGCCCAGGAGCGCGCACTGAAGCTTTCTTT. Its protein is CASSPGARTEAFF.